This TCR beta chain was documented in a study of blood T cell repertoires in COVID-19. About the study: Samples came from the United States, Italy and Spain, spanning acute and convalescent COVID-19. From T cells, B-cell-depleted T cells, or PBMCs came the material, which was cDNA or gDNA.

Source study methods: Reference gene primer amplification in the assay estimated nucleated cell counts. Clones were read by immunoSEQ multiplex PCR, and TCRdb kept only the in-frame ones, dropping some. V and J calls and clone size are given by that table; D and trimming were obtained from the DNA. The profile shows approximately 150,000 clones, 80% to 90% of them singletons. The sequence derives from a woman older than 75 with acute or convalescent COVID-19. The sample was peripheral blood.

The DNA of the CDR3 is TGTGCCAGCAGTCGAGGCGCATTCACTGAAGCTTTCTTT. It translates to CASSRGAFTEAFF. The chain is built from TRBV12-3 or TRBV12-4 and TRBJ1-1; D is ambiguous. The length of the CDR3 is 13 residues. With 5 bases removed from V and 4 bases from J, the gap between germline ends came to 11 bases.